The present entry profiles one TCR beta chain with its context. The V and J ends lost 4 bases and 3 bases, in that order; junction bases with no gene match: 4. CDR1 SEHNR and CDR2 FQNEAQ come from the germline V gene (reference sequence). This CDR3 has 14 amino acids. Assay: immunoSEQ multiplex PCR; the TCRdb copy retains only in-frame clones and omits some. The table records 200,000 to 250,000 clones, 84% of them present only once. The sample belongs to a study of blood T cell repertoires in COVID-19. This rearrangement joins TRBV7-9 to TRBJ2-3, with TRBD1 matching over 7 bases. The sample taken for sequencing was peripheral blood. This receptor was taken from a woman at least 80 years old with active or convalescent COVID-19. CDR3 in DNA: TGTGCCAGCAGCTCTCTGACAGGGACAGATACGCAGTATTTT. Protein sequence: CASSSLTGTDTQYF.